The TCR beta chain under discussion was sequenced for a study of response to subunit inactivated influenza vaccine. Between the trimmed V and J ends, which lost 7 bases and 5 bases, there was a span of 14 bases. Germline CDR1 is MNHEY and CDR2 is SVGEGT. The CDR3 loop spans 14 amino acids. In this sample, this clonotype turned up a few times. TCRdb recomputed calls from the RT-PCR reads with MiXCR, one row per CDR3 protein. In the table there are roughly 500,000 distinct CDR3 sequences, around 25% of which are singletons. This sample was shared with a second study, whose subject was T cells expressing NK-cell markers. Per that study: Researchers built TCR beta cDNA using 5'RACE template switching with UMIs. An anti-gamma-delta TCR antibody restricted sorting to alpha-beta TCR T cells in several experiments.

This material consisted of CD4+ T cells sorted from PBMCs, taken 11 to 12 days after vaccination. The sequence was collected from a man aged 45 to 65 who received an inactivated influenza vaccine. V gene TRBV6-2 or TRBV6-3 combines with J gene TRBJ2-2, with D hard to call. CDR3 coding DNA: TGTGCCAGCACCTACCGGCGACGGACCGGGGAGCTGTTTTTT. Its protein product is CASTYRRRTGELFF.